Listed here are 19 T cell receptor beta chains from one sample, sequenced in a study of T cells in localized non-small cell lung cancer. Here immunoSEQ multiplex PCR was the method, and the copy in TCRdb shows in-frame clones only, minus some. The table has roughly 64,000 clones, approximately 80% seen once. Sequenced material: PBMCs, taken before any cancer treatment. The receptors originated from a man aged 35 to 69 with stage II lung adenocarcinoma.

V usage is TRBV28 and J usage is TRBJ2-3; D uncertain. Trimming removed 2 bases from V and 6 bases from J, with 9 bases in between. The length of the CDR3 is 13 residues. Germline CDR1 is MDHEN and CDR2 is SYDVKM. The CDR3 region has the DNA TGTGCCAGCAGTTTAATCGGCATGGATACGCAGTATTTT. It codes for CASSLIGMDTQYF. Full variable domain (remainder filled in from reference TRBV28 and TRBJ2-3): DVKVTQSSRYLVKRTGEKVFLECVQDMDHENMFWYRQDPGLGLRLIYFSYDVKMKEKGDIPEGYSVSREKKERFSLILESASTNQTSMYLCASSLIGMDTQYFGPGTRLTVL.

Remarks on this clone: This clone may be a read error of a much larger clone one base away. The rearrangement joins TRBV5-1 to TRBJ2-7; D is unclear. Germline assignment: CDR1 SGHRS and CDR2 YFSETQ. This CDR3 spans 12 amino acids. CDR3 sequence: CAGSLVPYEQYF. DNA for the CDR3: TGCGCCGGCAGCTTGGTGCCCTACGAGCAGTACTTC.

This chain connects TRBV30 to TRBJ1-1, with D possibly matching TRBD1 (5 bases). CDR1 and CDR2 (germline): GTSNPN, SVGIG (reference sequence). CDR3 length: 13 residues. V was cut by 0 bases and J by 4 bases, with 9 bases left in between. The CDR3 DNA reads as TGTGCCTGGAGTGTAAGGGGAGTCACTGAAGCTTTCTTT. Protein sequence: CAWSVRGVTEAFF.

The CDR3 protein is CATSRDSGSHYEQYF. The CDR3 DNA reads as TGTGCCACCAGCAGAGATAGCGGCAGCCACTACGAGCAGTACTTC. This chain uses TRBV15 with TRBJ2-7; possibly TRBD2 for D (6 bases). The CDR3 loop spans 15 amino acids. Germline V gives CDR1 LNHNV, CDR2 YYDKDF (reference sequence). V lost 0 bases and J lost 3, with 12 bases in between.

DNA of the CDR3: TGTGCCACCAGCAGTCCCCTGACAGTGTTCTATGGCTACACCTTC. Its translation: CATSSPLTVFYGYTF. The J gene is TRBJ1-2, the V gene TRBV15; D possibly corresponds to TRBD1 (5 bases). The germline CDR1 and CDR2 sequences are LNHNV and YYDKDF (reference sequence). This CDR3 contains 15 residues. V was cut by 3 bases and J by 4 bases, with 15 bases left in between.

V usage is TRBV4-2 and J usage is TRBJ2-3, with 7 bases that match TRBD1. The CDR3 consists of 13 residues. CDR1 and CDR2 from the germline V gene are LGHNA and YNFKEQ. J was trimmed by 9 bases and V by 5 bases; bases with no gene match: 8. The CDR3 reads CASSYGQVATQYF. CDR3 DNA sequence: TGTGCCAGCAGCTACGGACAGGTCGCCACGCAGTATTTT.

The rearrangement links TRBV5-1 to TRBJ1-1, with 7 bases lining up with TRBD1. Germline CDR1 reads SGHRS; CDR2 reads YFSETQ. V gave up 0 bases and J gave up 2 bases; unmatched junction bases: 7. This CDR3 contains 16 residues. In DNA, the CDR3 is TGCGCCAGCAGCTTGGCTTCAAACAGGGGCAACACTGAAGCTTTCTTT. Amino acid sequence: CASSLASNRGNTEAFF. The variable domain in full, with the rest retrieved from reference TRBV5-1 and TRBJ1-1, is KAGVTQTPRYLIKTRGQQVTLSCSPISGHRSVSWYQQTPGQGLQFLFEYFSETQRNKGNFPGRFSGRQFSNSRSEMNVSTLELGDSALYLCASSLASNRGNTEAFFGQGTRLTVV.

V is TRBV19 and J is TRBJ2-5; TRBD1 agrees at 9 bases. This CDR3 is 16 amino acids long. Per the germline V gene, CDR1 is LNHDA and CDR2 is SQIVND (reference sequence). V trimming: 3 bases; J trimming: 0 bases; junction bases outside the gene matches: 5. In DNA, the CDR3 is TGTGCCAGTAGTATCTCCGGGACAGGGAACCAAGAGACCCAGTACTTC. The encoded protein is CASSISGTGNQETQYF.

The chain joins TRBV5-4 to TRBJ2-3; 9 nucleotides align to TRBD2. The CDR3 totals 15 residues. Germline V gives CDR1 SGHNT, CDR2 YYREEE (reference sequence). V lost 2 bases to trimming and J lost 2 bases; unmatched junction nucleotides: 3. The CDR3 region has the DNA TGTGCCAGCAGCTTTAGCGGGAGTTCCACAGATACGCAGTATTTT. Protein: CASSFSGSSTDTQYF. Filled out from reference TRBV5-4 and TRBJ2-3, the complete variable domain reads ETGVTQSPTHLIKTRGQQVTLRCSSQSGHNTVSWYQQALGQGPQFIFQYYREEENGRGNFPPRFSGLQFPNYSSELNVNALELDDSALYLCASSFSGSSTDTQYFGPGTRLTVL.

This clone turned up a few times. The rearrangement links TRBV5-1 to TRBJ1-1; D not resolved. Deletions cut 0 bases from V and 1 base from J, with 7 bases between. The CDR3 is made up of 14 amino acids. From germline, CDR1 is SGHRS and CDR2 YFSETQ. The CDR3 sequence is CASSLDGWNTEAFF. Here the CDR3 DNA reads TGCGCCAGCAGCTTGGACGGGTGGAACACTGAAGCTTTCTTT.

The chain recombines TRBV9 with TRBJ2-2; D is unresolved. Between the trimmed V and J ends, which lost 6 bases and 0 bases, there was a span of 6 bases. The germline V gene encodes CDR1 SGDLS and CDR2 YYNGEE. The CDR3 is 13 amino acids. Here the CDR3 reads CASMGTNTGELFF. CDR3 DNA sequence: TGTGCCAGCATGGGGACGAACACCGGGGAGCTGTTTTTT.

This clone has just one count. The chain employs TRBV19 and TRBJ2-7; D is undetermined. Germline CDR1 and CDR2: LNHDA and SQIVND (reference sequence). The CDR3 contains 16 residues. V was trimmed by 4 bases and J by 0 bases, leaving 16 bases between them. CDR3 DNA: TGTGCCAGTAGTAAATATGGCCGCGGCAGCTCCTACGAGCAGTACTTC. Its protein product is CASSKYGRGSSYEQYF.

The chain joins TRBV29-1 to TRBJ2-1; 11 bases align to TRBD2. The CDR3 spans 15 residues. Germline V gene lookup returns CDR1 SQVTM and CDR2 ANQGSEA. J lost 7 bases, V lost 4 bases, and 9 bases had no gene match. The DNA for the CDR3 is TGCAGCGTTGGAGGACCGGGACTAGCGGCAAATGAGCAGTTCTTC. It translates to CSVGGPGLAANEQFF.

The genes are TRBV30 and TRBJ2-2; D ambiguous. The CDR3 is 14 amino acids. CDR1 is GTSNPN, CDR2 SVGIG, per germline (reference sequence). V was cut by 1 base and J by 7 bases, with 13 bases left in between. CDR3 sequence reads: CAWSETRSVGELFF. For the CDR3, the DNA is TGTGCCTGGAGTGAAACGAGGTCGGTCGGGGAGCTGTTTTTT.

This clone was seen a handful of times. The chain's CDR3 is CASSLITGGSTDTQYF. The CDR3 DNA reads as TGTGCCAGCAGCTTAATCACGGGAGGTAGCACAGATACGCAGTATTTT. This sequence joins TRBV7-6 and TRBJ2-3, with 7 bases identical to TRBD2. CDR1 is SGHVS and CDR2 is FNYEAQ in the germline V gene. The V segment lost 2 bases and the J segment 0 bases; nucleotides outside the gene matches: 5. The CDR3 extends over 16 amino acids.

The chain has TRBV5-1 and TRBJ2-3; the D is unclear. The CDR3 runs 14 residues. Trimming removed 0 bases from V and 4 bases from J, with 9 bases in between. From germline, CDR1 is SGHRS and CDR2 YFSETQ. The CDR3 reads CASSLASGSDTQYF. The CDR3 nucleotides are TGCGCCAGCAGCTTGGCCTCCGGGTCAGATACGCAGTATTTT.

J is TRBJ2-3 and V is TRBV6-5; either TRBD1 or TRBD2 may fit D (5 bases each). The CDR3 loop spans 14 amino acids. The V gene lost 7 bases and the J gene lost 5 bases, with 16 bases spanning the gap. CDR1 and CDR2 from the germline V gene are MNHEY and SVGAGI. CDR3 sequence (DNA): TGTGCCAGCACCCGTGGGACCTCAGGAGATACGCAGTATTTT. This translates into CASTRGTSGDTQYF.

The V gene is TRBV7-2, the J gene TRBJ1-2; TRBD1 is a possible D gene (5 bases). This CDR3 has 16 residues. Trimming removed 2 bases from V and 6 bases from J, with 19 bases in between. Germline V lookup: CDR1 SGHTA, CDR2 FQGNSA. This chain's CDR3 is CASSLKSVGQDNGYTF. The CDR3 DNA is TGTGCCAGCAGCTTAAAATCGGTGGGGCAGGATAATGGCTACACCTTC.

V usage is TRBV30 and J usage is TRBJ2-7, with 7 nucleotides matching TRBD1. Trimming took 3 bases from V and 6 from J; bases not matched to a gene: 5. Germline V gene data show CDR1 as GTSNPN and CDR2 as SVGIG (reference sequence). The CDR3 is 12 amino acids. CDR3: CAWSPQGSEQYF. The CDR3 DNA reads as TGTGCCTGGAGCCCACAGGGGAGCGAGCAGTACTTC.